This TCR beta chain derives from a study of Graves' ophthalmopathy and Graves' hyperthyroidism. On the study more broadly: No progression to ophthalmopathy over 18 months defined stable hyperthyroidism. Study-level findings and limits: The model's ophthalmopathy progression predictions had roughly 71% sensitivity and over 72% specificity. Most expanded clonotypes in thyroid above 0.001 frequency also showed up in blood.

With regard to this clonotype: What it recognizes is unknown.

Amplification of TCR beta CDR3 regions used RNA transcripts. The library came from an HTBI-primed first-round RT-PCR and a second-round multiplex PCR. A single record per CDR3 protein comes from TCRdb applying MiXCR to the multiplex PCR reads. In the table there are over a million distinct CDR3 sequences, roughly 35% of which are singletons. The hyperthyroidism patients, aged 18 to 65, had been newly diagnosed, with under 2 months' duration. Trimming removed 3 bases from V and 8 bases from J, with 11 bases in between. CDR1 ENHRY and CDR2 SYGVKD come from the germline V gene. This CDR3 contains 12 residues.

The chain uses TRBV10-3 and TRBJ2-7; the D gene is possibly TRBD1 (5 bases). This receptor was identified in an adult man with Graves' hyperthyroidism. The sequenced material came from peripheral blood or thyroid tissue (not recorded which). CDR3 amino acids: CAISERGNQQYF. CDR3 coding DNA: TGTGCCATCAGTGAAAGGGGCAACCAGCAGTACTTC.